The 7 T cell receptor beta chains given below trace back to one sample, sequenced in a study of beta chain features in type 1 diabetes. Every bit of the isolated RNA underwent reverse transcription, so sequencing read expressed TCRB transcripts. TCRdb keeps only in-frame clones here, not all; method: immunoSEQ multiplex PCR. Among roughly 400,000 clones listed, roughly 15% were seen once. Sequenced: naive CD4+ T cells from blood. The receptors stem from a woman between 18 and 29 years old in good health.

This clone was seen more than once but under ten times. The chain uses TRBV18 and TRBJ2-1, with a weak D call TRBD1 (7 bases). The CDR3 spans 15 residues. Germline values: CDR1 KGHSH, CDR2 LQKENI. V gave up 3 bases and J gave up 7 bases, with 16 bases separating them. For the CDR3, the DNA is TGTGCCAGCTCACCGCGGGGACAGACAAATAATGAGCAGTTCTTC. This gives the protein CASSPRGQTNNEQFF.

The chain links TRBV28 to TRBJ2-3, with 14 bases that match TRBD2. The germline V gene has CDR1 MDHEN and CDR2 SYDVKM. This CDR3 has 16 residues. Trimming cost V 5 bases and J 5 bases; bases outside gene matches: 6. CDR3 loop: CASSGGLAGGGDTQYF. The CDR3 DNA follows: TGTGCCAGCAGTGGAGGACTAGCGGGAGGCGGAGATACGCAGTATTTT.

This clone was detected only a few times. The chain uses TRBV2 and TRBJ2-1; a possible D gene is TRBD2 (6 bases). Per germline, CDR1 SNHLY and CDR2 FYNNEI. The CDR3 runs 15 residues. Trimming shortened V by 6 bases and J by 0 bases, and 12 bases separated the two germline ends. CDR3 amino acids: CASSLDGSSYNEQFF. The CDR3 DNA follows: TGTGCCAGCAGCCTCGACGGGAGCTCCTACAATGAGCAGTTCTTC.

This clone has just a few counts. The chain uses TRBV5-1 and TRBJ2-7; 9 nucleotides match TRBD2. The V gene's germline CDR1 is SGHRS and CDR2 YFSETQ. CDR3 length equals 16 residues. V shed 4 bases, J shed 2 bases, and the junction held 10 bases outside the gene matches. CDR3 amino acids: CASSVLAGPTTYEQYF. CDR3 bases: TGCGCCAGCAGCGTCCTAGCGGGGCCTACTACCTACGAGCAGTACTTC.

This rearrangement joins TRBV5-1 to TRBJ2-5; no firm D call. The length of the CDR3 is 14 residues. The V end lost 2 bases, the J end lost 1 base, and 9 bases lay between the germline ends. Looked up from germline, CDR1 is SGHRS and CDR2 is YFSETQ. The DNA of the CDR3 is TGCGCCAGCAGCTTACTCTCACTCCAAGAGACCCAGTACTTC. Translated: CASSLLSLQETQYF. Combining the CDR3 with reference TRBV5-1 and TRBJ2-5 gives the whole variable domain KAGVTQTPRYLIKTRGQQVTLSCSPISGHRSVSWYQQTPGQGLQFLFEYFSETQRNKGNFPGRFSGRQFSNSRSEMNVSTLELGDSALYLCASSLLSLQETQYFGPGTRLLVL.

The CDR3 loop reads CASSPLDRGGGYTF. The CDR3 bases are TGCGCCAGCAGCCCCCTGGACAGGGGTGGTGGCTACACCTTC. The chain links TRBV5-1 to TRBJ1-2; 9 bases agree with TRBD1. V gave up 4 bases and J gave up 7 bases; unmatched junction bases: 8. Per the germline V gene, CDR1 is SGHRS and CDR2 is YFSETQ. The CDR3 totals 14 residues. Full variable domain (outside the CDR3, taken from reference TRBV5-1 and TRBJ1-2): KAGVTQTPRYLIKTRGQQVTLSCSPISGHRSVSWYQQTPGQGLQFLFEYFSETQRNKGNFPGRFSGRQFSNSRSEMNVSTLELGDSALYLCASSPLDRGGGYTFGSGTRLTVV.

This clone was counted only a few times. This chain uses TRBV2 with TRBJ2-1; 7 bases align to TRBD2. Germline CDR1 reads SNHLY; CDR2 reads FYNNEI. V trimming: 4 bases; J trimming: 12 bases; junction bases outside the gene matches: 3. The CDR3 consists of 11 residues. This CDR3 reads CASSVSGGQFF. CDR3 in DNA: TGTGCCAGCAGTGTTTCGGGAGGGCAGTTCTTC.